This TCR beta chain originates from a study of CD8+CD57+ T cells in acquired aplastic anemia. Study at large: Roughly 3 ug was the average amount of DNA from sorted CD4+ and CD8+ cells.

Ten or more counts support this clonotype. V gave up 7 bases and J gave up 8 bases; unmatched junction bases: 3. Germline V lookup: CDR1 SGHNT, CDR2 YYREEE (reference sequence). The CDR3 contains 13 residues. The TCR beta profiling, which covered VDJ combination and CDR3 sequence, was carried out using genomic DNA as the template. One entry per CDR3 protein results from TCRdb running MiXCR on the reads. Seen here are roughly 130,000 distinct CDR3 sequences, 48% observed once, and the top ten hold 2.5%. J is TRBJ1-6 and V is TRBV5-4; 10 bases fit TRBD1. This clonotype originated in a human donor in good health, serving as a control. The material sequenced was sorted CD4+, CD8+, or CD8+CD57+ T cells (not recorded which) from PBMCs. This chain's CDR3 is CASRQGADSPLHF. The CDR3 nucleotides are TGTGCCAGCCGACAGGGGGCGGATTCACCCCTCCACTTT.